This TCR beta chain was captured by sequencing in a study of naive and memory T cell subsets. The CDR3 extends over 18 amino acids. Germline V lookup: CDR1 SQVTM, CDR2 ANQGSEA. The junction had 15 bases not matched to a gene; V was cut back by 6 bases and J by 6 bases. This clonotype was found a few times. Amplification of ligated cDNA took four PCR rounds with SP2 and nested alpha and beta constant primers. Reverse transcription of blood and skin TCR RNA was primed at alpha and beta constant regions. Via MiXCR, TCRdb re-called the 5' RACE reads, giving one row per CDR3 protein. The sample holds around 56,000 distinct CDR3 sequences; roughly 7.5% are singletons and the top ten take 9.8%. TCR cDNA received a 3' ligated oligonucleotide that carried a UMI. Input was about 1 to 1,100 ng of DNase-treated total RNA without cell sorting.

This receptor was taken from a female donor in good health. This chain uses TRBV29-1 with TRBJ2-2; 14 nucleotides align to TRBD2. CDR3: CSVPLPTSGGVIAGELFF. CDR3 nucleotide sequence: TGCAGCGTCCCTCTGCCGACTAGCGGGGGGGTGATCGCCGGGGAGCTGTTTTTT.